This passage covers 21 T cell receptor beta chains from one sample sequenced in a study of T-cell reconstitution after alpha-beta-depleted transplantation in children. The authors prepared the TCRbeta library with unique molecular identifiers. TCRdb re-derived calls from the PCR reads in MiXCR, one entry per CDR3 protein. This table holds about 250,000 distinct CDR3 sequences, more than 20% found once. Sequencing was performed on PBMCs, mostly from graft donor cells, taken 360 days after TCRalphabeta/CD19-depleted stem cell transplant. The source of these receptors is a female patient aged 2 to 10 who had a stem cell transplant for congenital amegakaryocytic thrombocytopenia, so the T cells may come from the graft donor.

The chain combines TRBV2 with TRBJ2-1, with 10 bases fitting TRBD2. The CDR3 covers 14 residues. The germline gives CDR1 SNHLY, CDR2 FYNNEI. The CDR3 DNA reads as TGTGCGGCGGCGAGACTAGCGGGCCACAATGAGCAGTTCTTC. Protein product: CAAARLAGHNEQFF.

This clonotype was counted many times. This chain uses TRBV10-3 with TRBJ2-7, with 8 bases fitting TRBD1. The V and J ends lost 10 bases and 2 bases, in that order; junction bases with no gene match: 4. CDR3 length equals 12 residues. Germline-derived CDR1 and CDR2 are ENHRY and SYGVKD. As DNA, the CDR3 is TGTGCCAACGGACAGGGCCCCTACGAGCAGTACTTC. It specifies CANGQGPYEQYF.

The chain employs TRBV24-1 and TRBJ2-3; no clear D gene. The CDR3 sequence is 15 residues long. V lost 0 bases and J 2 bases, leaving 8 bases between the germline ends. CDR1 is KGHDR and CDR2 is SFDVKD in the germline V gene. The CDR3 sequence is CATSDLSHPTDTQYF. The CDR3 coding sequence is TGTGCCACCAGTGATTTGTCGCATCCCACAGATACGCAGTATTTT.

The chain is built from TRBV15 and TRBJ2-1, with 7 positions matching TRBD2. The V segment lost 3 bases and the J segment 9 bases; nucleotides outside the gene matches: 2. Germline V gene lookup returns CDR1 LNHNV and CDR2 YYDKDF (reference sequence). The CDR3 has 12 amino acids. For the CDR3, the DNA is TGTGCCACCAGCAGCGGGGGGAGTGAGCAGTTCTTC. Residues: CATSSGGSEQFF.

The chain uses TRBV7-9 and TRBJ2-2; 8 nucleotides line up with TRBD1. V was pared by 8 bases and J by 5 bases, with 7 bases of the junction left unmatched. This CDR3 has 14 residues. Germline values: CDR1 SEHNR, CDR2 FQNEAQ (reference sequence). Written as DNA, the CDR3 is TGTGCCAGCGGAGGACAGGGTGTTACCGGGGAGCTGTTTTTT. Amino acid sequence: CASGGQGVTGELFF. The full variable domain, rest sourced from reference TRBV7-9 and TRBJ2-2, is DTGVSQNPRHKITKRGQNVTFRCDPISEHNRLYWYRQTLGQGPEFLTYFQNEAQLEKSRLLSDRFSAERPKGSFSTLEIQRTEQGDSAMYLCASGGQGVTGELFFGEGSRLTVL.

The genes are TRBV20-1 and TRBJ1-2, with TRBD1 matching over 9 bases. The CDR3 is 15 residues long. After removal of 5 bases from V and 4 bases from J, the junction contained 11 bases not matched to a gene. Germline V gene sequence: CDR1 DFQATT, CDR2 SNEGSKA (reference sequence). CDR3 protein: CSAAGDRGSLYGYTF. Here the CDR3 DNA reads TGCAGTGCTGCAGGAGACAGGGGGTCCCTCTATGGCTACACCTTC.

The J gene is TRBJ1-6, the V gene TRBV30, with D tentatively TRBD1 (5 bases). The CDR3 length is 17 residues. Per germline, CDR1 GTSNPN and CDR2 SVGIG (reference sequence). The V end lost 0 bases, the J end lost 9 bases, and 21 bases lay between the germline ends. Here the CDR3 reads CAWSVRRQGRGASPLHF. The CDR3 bases are TGTGCCTGGAGTGTACGGAGGCAGGGAAGAGGAGCTTCACCCCTCCACTTT.

The chain joins TRBV2 to TRBJ2-2; 8 bases fit TRBD1. The CDR3 has 14 residues. Trimming removed 8 bases from V and 0 bases from J; junction bases left unmatched: 2. Germline V gives CDR1 SNHLY, CDR2 FYNNEI. This CDR3 reads CASATGANTGELFF. CDR3 nucleotides: TGTGCCAGCGCGACAGGGGCGAACACCGGGGAGCTGTTTTTT.

This clonotype was seen a few times. The chain recombines TRBV24-1 with TRBJ2-1; possibly TRBD2 for D (5 bases). CDR1 is KGHDR and CDR2 is SFDVKD in the germline V gene. With 1 base removed from V and 10 bases from J, the gap between germline ends came to 10 bases. The CDR3 extends over 13 amino acids. In DNA, the CDR3 is TGTGCCACCAGTGATTTAGGACTGACAGAGCAGTTCTTC. This gives the protein CATSDLGLTEQFF.

This clonotype was counted at least ten times. This chain links TRBV7-9 with TRBJ2-7; D possibly corresponds to TRBD1 (6 bases). Germline V gives CDR1 SEHNR, CDR2 FQNEAQ (reference sequence). Between the trimmed V and J ends, which lost 8 bases and 0 bases, there was a span of 11 bases. The CDR3 runs 13 residues. The CDR3 nucleotides are TGTGCCAGCGGCCGGGACAACTCCTACGAGCAGTACTTC. Its protein is CASGRDNSYEQYF.

The V gene is TRBV28, the J gene TRBJ2-3; TRBD2 agrees at 7 bases. The junction had 11 bases not matched to a gene; V was cut back by 2 bases and J by 0 bases. This CDR3 comprises 18 residues. Germline CDR1 MDHEN, CDR2 SYDVKM. The DNA of the CDR3 is TGTGCCAGCAGTTTACACTCACTAGCGATTTCCAGCACAGATACGCAGTATTTT. The encoded protein is CASSLHSLAISSTDTQYF. The whole variable domain, filled in from reference TRBV28 and TRBJ2-3, reads DVKVTQSSRYLVKRTGEKVFLECVQDMDHENMFWYRQDPGLGLRLIYFSYDVKMKEKGDIPEGYSVSREKKERFSLILESASTNQTSMYLCASSLHSLAISSTDTQYFGPGTRLTVL.

The V gene is TRBV20-1, the J gene TRBJ1-5; D ambiguous. CDR1 and CDR2 (germline): DFQATT, SNEGSKA (reference sequence). The CDR3 consists of 16 residues. The V end was cut by 0 bases, the J end by 7 bases, with 19 bases between. The CDR3 sequence: CSARDPGFQRGQPQHF. CDR3 in DNA: TGCAGTGCTAGAGACCCCGGTTTTCAACGAGGGCAGCCCCAGCATTTT.

This clonotype was found a few times. This chain uses TRBV6-2 or TRBV6-3 with TRBJ2-3, with D possibly being TRBD2 (5 bases). Germline assignment: CDR1 MNHEY and CDR2 SVGEGT. This CDR3 is built from 15 residues. Trimming took 2 bases from V and 3 from J, leaving 12 bases between them. The chain's CDR3 is CASSYSHRLTDTQYF. CDR3 in DNA: TGTGCCAGCAGTTACAGCCATAGACTAACAGATACGCAGTATTTT.

This clonotype was found many times. The V gene is TRBV20-1, the J gene TRBJ2-7; TRBD2 agrees at 10 bases. V lost 1 base, J lost 2 bases, and 2 bases stayed unmatched. Germline CDR1 reads DFQATT; CDR2 reads SNEGSKA (reference sequence). This CDR3 has 14 amino acids. The CDR3 region is CSARGSGGAYEQYF. The CDR3 DNA reads TGCAGTGCTAGAGGAAGCGGGGGGGCCTACGAGCAGTACTTC.

This clonotype came up a few times. The chain joins TRBV2 to TRBJ2-1; 9 nucleotides match TRBD2. This CDR3 has 16 amino acids. After removal of 3 bases from V and 4 bases from J, the junction contained 7 bases not matched to a gene. Germline assignment: CDR1 SNHLY and CDR2 FYNNEI. The CDR3 loop is CASSEGGGARYNEQFF. The DNA of the CDR3 is TGTGCCAGCAGTGAGGGCGGGGGGGCTAGATACAATGAGCAGTTCTTC.

The rearrangement links TRBV12-5 to TRBJ2-5; D gene ambiguous. Germline V lookup: CDR1 LGHNT, CDR2 FRNRAP. The CDR3 is 11 residues long. The V end lost 8 bases, the J end lost 5 bases, and 9 bases lay between the germline ends. CDR3 loop: CASSMMETQYF. The CDR3 DNA is TGTGCTAGTTCAATGATGGAGACCCAGTACTTC.

The DNA for the CDR3 is TGTGCCAGCAGCCATCGACAGTTGGGCACTGAAGCTTTCTTT. Translating it yields CASSHRQLGTEAFF. The chain links TRBV7-9 to TRBJ1-1, with D maybe TRBD1 (5 bases). V was pared by 5 bases and J by 4 bases, with 14 bases between. Germline V gives CDR1 SEHNR, CDR2 FQNEAQ (reference sequence). This CDR3 has 14 amino acids.

This clonotype has only a few counts. As DNA, the CDR3 is TGCAGCGCCCGAGAGGGGGTATCGGAAAAACTGTTTTTT. Its protein product is CSAREGVSEKLFF. This chain links TRBV29-1 with TRBJ1-4, with D perhaps TRBD1 (6 bases). The CDR3 contains 13 residues. The germline gives CDR1 SQVTM, CDR2 ANQGSEA. With 7 bases removed from V and 8 bases from J, the gap between germline ends came to 17 bases.

This clonotype was detected only a few times. The chain is built from TRBV5-1 and TRBJ1-2; 8 bases match TRBD1. Germline loops: CDR1 SGHRS, CDR2 YFSETQ. The CDR3 sequence is 15 residues long. Trimming took 5 bases from V and 2 from J; bases not matched to a gene: 8. The CDR3 here is CASSFGQGTNYGYTF. CDR3 nucleotides: TGCGCCAGCAGTTTTGGACAGGGAACGAACTATGGCTACACCTTC.

The chain uses TRBV28 and TRBJ2-3, with D possibly matching TRBD2 (5 bases). The V end was cut by 5 bases, the J end by 5 bases, with 5 bases between. From germline, CDR1 is MDHEN and CDR2 SYDVKM. The CDR3 loop spans 11 amino acids. The CDR3 here is CASSREDTQYF. The CDR3 DNA is TGTGCCAGCAGTCGGGAAGATACGCAGTATTTT.

This clonotype was picked up many times. The rearrangement joins TRBV4-1 to TRBJ2-2; D might be TRBD1 (6 bases). The CDR3 extends over 14 amino acids. V was shortened by 4 bases and J by 7 bases, with 13 bases between the two germline ends. Germline V CDR1 and CDR2: MGHRA, YSYEKL. CDR3 DNA sequence: TGCGCCAGCAGCCCCAACAGGGTTTTCGGGGAGCTGTTTTTT. Amino acid sequence: CASSPNRVFGELFF.